The 5 T cell receptor beta chains given below trace back to one sample, sequenced in a study of regulatory T cells in long-lasting Graves disease. Libraries of TCR beta came from iRepertoire HTBI primers plus Arm-PCR of CDR3 regions. TCRdb analysed the multiplex PCR reads with MiXCR anew, one entry per CDR3 protein. The sample records roughly 500,000 distinct CDR3 sequences, 20% to 25% being singletons. Time point noted: persistent/refractory GD, antithyroid drugs over 5 years with positive TRAb. After RNA was extracted from PBMCs, the TCR library was made from it. The specimen was peripheral blood mononuclear cells (PBMCs), collected when the disease was refractory, from a patient treated with antithyroid drugs. The origin of the receptors is a female donor with Graves disease.

The rearrangement joins TRBV3-1 to TRBJ1-6; no definite D call. Deletions cut 1 base from V and 14 bases from J, with 9 bases between. The CDR3 is 12 amino acids. Germline V gives CDR1 LGHDT, CDR2 YNNKEL (reference sequence). The CDR3: CASSQARSTLHF. In DNA form, the CDR3 reads TGTGCCAGCAGCCAAGCTCGGAGCACCCTCCACTTT.

V usage is TRBV12-5 and J usage is TRBJ2-1; TRBD1 is a possible D gene (5 bases). The CDR3 spans 15 residues. Trimming cost V 6 bases and J 0 bases, with 12 bases left between them. The germline V gene encodes CDR1 LGHNT and CDR2 FRNRAP. CDR3 region: CASGQTVSSYNEQFF. CDR3 bases: TGTGCTAGTGGGCAGACAGTAAGCTCCTACAATGAGCAGTTCTTC.

This clonotype was detected many times. V and J are TRBV12-3 or TRBV12-4 and TRBJ2-7; 8 positions match TRBD1. Unmatched junction bases numbered 9, after V lost 4 bases and J lost 1 base. CDR3 length: 16 residues. CDR3 nucleotides: TGTGCCAGCAGTTCCCGACAGGGGAGATCTTCCTACGAGCAGTACTTC. Translation: CASSSRQGRSSYEQYF.

This clonotype turned up a few times. This rearrangement joins TRBV5-6 to TRBJ1-1, with no clear D. The CDR3 is 16 amino acids. V was trimmed by 1 base and J by 2 bases, leaving 15 bases between them. The germline V gene encodes CDR1 SGHDT and CDR2 YYEEEE. CDR3 coding DNA: TGTGCCAGCAGCTTGACGCTAAGGAGGGCTAACACTGAAGCTTTCTTT. It translates to CASSLTLRRANTEAFF.

The CDR3 loop reads CSAPQTGGTEAFF. In DNA, the CDR3 is TGCAGTGCCCCTCAGACAGGGGGAACTGAAGCTTTCTTT. V usage is TRBV20-1 and J usage is TRBJ1-1; 9 bases are a match to TRBD1. The CDR3 totals 13 residues. Trimming at V came to 6 bases and at J to 5 bases, leaving 7 bases not matched to a gene. Germline V gene sequence: CDR1 DFQATT, CDR2 SNEGSKA (reference sequence).